This T cell receptor beta chain was captured in a study of early T cells in non-severe SARS-CoV-2 infection. This clonotype was recorded a few times. Its specificity is unknown. Broader study findings: Lookups in VDJdb leaned toward anti-spike CD8 responses and missed private and CD4 specificities.

The CDR3 covers 14 residues. Germline CDR1 SNHLY, CDR2 FYNNEI. V was shortened by 3 bases and J by 7 bases, with 12 bases between the two germline ends. Individually, cDNA molecules had unique molecular identifiers attached to them. TCRdb re-called the 5' RACE reads through MiXCR, storing one row per CDR3 protein. The sample holds 30,000 to 40,000 distinct CDR3 sequences, less than 5.5% seen once. Sequencing used whole blood. The chain carries TRBV2 and TRBJ2-2; D is possibly TRBD1 (5 bases). The clonotype originates from an adult who was a healthcare worker with PCR-confirmed SARS-CoV-2 infection or an uninfected control (not recorded which). The CDR3 reads CASSEQGGFGELFF. The CDR3 coding sequence is TGTGCCAGCAGTGAGCAGGGCGGTTTCGGGGAGCTGTTTTTT.